This T cell receptor beta chain stems from a study of CD8 T cells in Susac syndrome. Trimming removed 4 bases at V and 4 bases at J, with 9 bases between. Germline V gene lookup returns CDR1 GTSNPN and CDR2 SVGIG (reference sequence). The CDR3 totals 12 residues. Random hexamers were used to reverse transcribe about 0.5 to 1 ug of RNA. TCRdb redid the calling of the immunoSEQ multiplex PCR reads with MiXCR, one entry per CDR3 protein. There are roughly 200,000 distinct CDR3 sequences in the sample; 95% occur only once, and about 0.095% lies in the top ten. The origin of this receptor is a human donor in good health. V usage is TRBV30 and J usage is TRBJ2-3, with D perhaps given as TRBD1 or TRBD2 (5 bases each). The sequenced material came from CD4+ T cells from PBMCs. CDR3 sequence: CAWTRGADTQYF. In nucleotides, the CDR3 is TGTGCCTGGACCCGAGGGGCAGATACGCAGTATTTT. Looking up the rest from reference TRBV30 and TRBJ2-3 gives the full variable domain: SQTIHQWPATLVQPVGSPLSLECTVEGTSNPNLYWYRQAAGRGLQLLFYSVGIGQISSEVPQNLSASRPQDRQFILSSKKLLLSDSGFYLCAWTRGADTQYFGPGTRLTVL.